This T cell receptor beta chain was sequenced for a study of cytomegalovirus exposure and HLA in healthy donors. Trimming cost V 3 bases and J 6 bases, with 12 bases left between them. This CDR3 spans 14 amino acids. Per the germline V gene, CDR1 is LNHDA and CDR2 is SQIVND (reference sequence). 60 Vbeta and 13 Jbeta primers were used in PCR. Some clones are missing from TCRdb's copy, which holds only in-frame ones; the method was immunoSEQ multiplex PCR. The sample totals around 100,000 clones. Input material: PBMCs. The chain is built from TRBV19 and TRBJ1-5; a weak D match, TRBD1 (5 bases). The receptor was isolated from a man in his fifties or sixties in good health and CMV-seronegative. The CDR3 protein is CASSIDSSAQPQHF. In DNA, the CDR3 is TGTGCCAGTAGTATTGACAGCTCGGCTCAGCCCCAGCATTTT.